A single sample gave rise to the 12 T cell receptor beta chains below, sequenced in a study of T cell changes during pregnancy in multiple sclerosis. The method was immunoSEQ multiplex PCR; TCRdb's version includes in-frame clones alone and lacks a portion of them. The data contain about 58,000 clones, 85% to 95% of them singletons. Specimen: CD8+ T cells from peripheral blood mononuclear cells, collected in the second trimester of pregnancy. These TCRs come from a female donor with multiple sclerosis, enrolled in a pregnancy study.

V gene TRBV6-1 combines with J gene TRBJ1-2; 7 bases map to TRBD1. Germline V gene sequence: CDR1 MNHNS, CDR2 SASEGT. Trimming took 2 bases from V and 6 from J; bases not matched to a gene: 6. The CDR3 loop spans 14 amino acids. In DNA, the CDR3 is TGTGCCAGCAGTGAAACCAGGGGGTTTGATGGCTACACCTTC. Translating gives CASSETRGFDGYTF.

This chain uses TRBV7-6 with TRBJ1-4; 8 bases line up with TRBD1. Trimming cost V 5 bases and J 6 bases; bases outside gene matches: 8. The CDR3 is 15 residues long. The germline V gene encodes CDR1 SGHVS and CDR2 FNYEAQ. CDR3 nucleotides: TGTGCCAGCAGCCCACGGGCAGGGGGCTATGAAAAACTGTTTTTT. It is translated as CASSPRAGGYEKLFF.

With respect to this clone: The junction does not match germline at one end; this may be a read error. The chain uses TRBV7-9 and TRBJ2-1; D is uncertain. Looked up from germline, CDR1 is SEHNR and CDR2 is FQNEAQ (reference sequence). The CDR3 runs to 11 residues. The CDR3 here is CASGFNNEQFF. In DNA, the CDR3 is TGTGCCAGCGGCTTCAACAATGAGCAGTTCTTC.

The V and J genes are TRBV4-1 and TRBJ2-7, with TRBD1 matching 8 bases. The V gene end was trimmed by 3 bases and the J gene end by 6 bases; junction bases not matched to a gene: 7. Germline V gene lookup returns CDR1 MGHRA and CDR2 YSYEKL. This CDR3 has 14 residues. The CDR3 region is CASSHGTGPSEQYF. The CDR3 bases are TGCGCCAGCAGCCATGGGACAGGCCCGTCCGAGCAGTACTTC.

The V gene is TRBV15, the J gene TRBJ1-5, with TRBD1 matching 7 bases. Germline assignment: CDR1 LNHNV and CDR2 YYDKDF (reference sequence). The CDR3 loop spans 18 amino acids. V was pared by 3 bases and J by 0 bases, with 11 bases of the junction left unmatched. The chain's CDR3 is CATSRATGENYSNQPQHF. For the CDR3, the DNA is TGTGCCACCAGCAGGGCTACAGGGGAAAACTATAGCAATCAGCCCCAGCATTTT.

This sequence joins TRBV5-6 and TRBJ2-3; D gene uncertain. V was clipped by 0 bases and J by 1 base, with 6 bases between them. The length of the CDR3 is 14 residues. The germline V gene has CDR1 SGHDT and CDR2 YYEEEE. Written as DNA, the CDR3 is TGTGCCAGCAGCTTGGACAGACGCACAGATACGCAGTATTTT. This sequence encodes CASSLDRRTDTQYF. Full variable domain (missing parts from reference TRBV5-6 and TRBJ2-3): DAGVTQSPTHLIKTRGQQVTLRCSPKSGHDTVSWYQQALGQGPQFIFQYYEEEERQRGNFPDRFSGHQFPNYSSELNVNALLLGDSALYLCASSLDRRTDTQYFGPGTRLTVL.

As DNA, the CDR3 is TGTGCCAGCAGTTTATCGAGACAGGCTGAAGCTTTCTTT. It is translated as CASSLSRQAEAFF. V usage is TRBV27 and J usage is TRBJ1-1; perhaps TRBD1 as D (6 bases). This CDR3 has 13 residues. V lost 0 bases and J lost 6, with 8 bases in between. Germline loops: CDR1 MNHEY, CDR2 SMNVEV (reference sequence).

J is TRBJ1-1 and V is TRBV7-3; TRBD1 aligns across 7 bases. The trim removed 5 bases at V and 5 bases at J, leaving 5 bases unmatched. The CDR3 sequence is 13 residues long. CDR1 is SGHTA and CDR2 is FQGTGA in the germline V gene. The CDR3 protein is CASSKQGPTEAFF. The DNA for the CDR3 is TGTGCCAGCAGCAAACAGGGGCCGACTGAAGCTTTCTTT.

This rearrangement joins TRBV2 to TRBJ2-5, with D perhaps matching TRBD2 (6 bases). The CDR3 loop spans 12 amino acids. Trimming removed 7 bases from V and 5 bases from J, with 11 bases in between. Germline V gene data show CDR1 as SNHLY and CDR2 as FYNNEI. CDR3 DNA: TGTGCCAGCACCGGAGGAGGGGAGACCCAGTACTTC. Its protein product is CASTGGGETQYF.

The DNA of the CDR3 is TGTGCCTCCCAGGGGACCCACTCCTACAATGAGCAGTTCTTC. Residues: CASQGTHSYNEQFF. V is TRBV30 and J is TRBJ2-1; maybe TRBD1 (6 bases). Germline-derived CDR1 and CDR2 are GTSNPN and SVGIG (reference sequence). The CDR3 is made up of 14 amino acids. Trimming shortened V by 7 bases and J by 0 bases, and 13 bases separated the two germline ends.

V usage is TRBV19 and J usage is TRBJ1-4; 8 bases match TRBD1. After removal of 5 bases from V and 6 bases from J, the junction contained 11 bases not matched to a gene. This CDR3 is 16 amino acids long. The germline gives CDR1 LNHDA, CDR2 SQIVND (reference sequence). CDR3 residues: CASSQRMGQVDEKLFF. The DNA for the CDR3 is TGTGCCAGTAGTCAACGGATGGGACAGGTCGATGAAAAACTGTTTTTT.

V is TRBV5-5 and J is TRBJ2-7; TRBD2 matches at 13 bases. J gave up 7 bases and V 4 bases, and 8 bases lay outside the gene matches. This CDR3 is built from 15 residues. Germline-derived CDR1 and CDR2 are SGHKS and YYEKEE (reference sequence). The CDR3 region is CASSLGLAGPREQYF. Here the CDR3 DNA reads TGTGCCAGCAGCCTGGGACTAGCGGGACCACGGGAGCAGTACTTC.